The clone carrying this T cell receptor (beta chain) was recorded a few times. Authors' data handling: The assay estimated nucleated cells by amplifying reference gene primers. Some clones are missing from TCRdb's copy, which holds only in-frame ones; the method was immunoSEQ multiplex PCR. V and J calls and clone size come straight from that table; D and trimming were deduced from the DNA. The table lists 43,000 or so clones, about 91% of them singletons. This specimen belongs to a study of blood T cell repertoires in COVID-19. The CDR3 length is 14 residues. Germline CDR1 MNHEY, CDR2 SMNVEV (reference sequence). Germline trimming cut 5 bases from V and 10 bases from J; bases unmatched to any gene: 7.

The sequencing input was peripheral blood. The TCR comes from a man aged 55-75 years with active COVID-19. The chain recombines TRBV27 with TRBJ1-6, with TRBD1 matching 8 bases. The CDR3 nucleotides are TGTGCCAGCAGTGCCCCAGGGGGCGCGTCACCCCTCCACTTT. Amino acids: CASSAPGGASPLHF.